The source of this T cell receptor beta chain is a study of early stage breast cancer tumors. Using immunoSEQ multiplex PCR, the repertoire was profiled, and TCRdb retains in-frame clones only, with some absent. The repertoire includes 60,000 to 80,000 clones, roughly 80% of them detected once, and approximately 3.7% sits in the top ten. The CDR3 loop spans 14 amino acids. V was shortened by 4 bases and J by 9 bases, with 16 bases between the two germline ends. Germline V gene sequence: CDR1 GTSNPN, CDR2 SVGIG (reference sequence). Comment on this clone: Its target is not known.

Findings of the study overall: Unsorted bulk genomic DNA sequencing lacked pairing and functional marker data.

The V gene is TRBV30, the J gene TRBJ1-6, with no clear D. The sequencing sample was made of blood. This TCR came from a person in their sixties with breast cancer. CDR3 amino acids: CAWNDIGKSSPLHF. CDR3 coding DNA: TGTGCCTGGAATGACATAGGGAAGTCTTCACCCCTCCACTTT.